What follows are 25 T cell receptor beta chains derived from one specimen sequenced in a study of T-cell memory formation after mild COVID-19. TCRdb passed the 5' RACE reads through MiXCR, listing each CDR3 protein once. The table includes 400,000 to 500,000 distinct CDR3 sequences, 20% detected once. The specimen was PBMCs or a T cell subset sorted from them (not recorded which). These receptors were taken from an adult woman who had mild COVID-19 (a few samples of this study predate the infection). Cell type and time point are not known.

The chain carries TRBV27 and TRBJ1-1, with 9 bases lining up with TRBD1. V gave up 7 bases and J gave up 5 bases; unmatched junction bases: 11. The CDR3 length is 15 residues. Germline-derived CDR1 and CDR2 are MNHEY and SMNVEV (reference sequence). The CDR3: CASIAAGTGLTEAFF. Here the CDR3 DNA reads TGTGCCAGCATAGCAGCCGGGACAGGGTTAACTGAAGCTTTCTTT.

Only a few counts were recorded for this clonotype. The chain recombines TRBV9 with TRBJ1-2; 9 nucleotides line up with TRBD1. This CDR3 contains 14 residues. V gave up 3 bases and J gave up 6 bases; unmatched junction bases: 6. Germline V lookup: CDR1 SGDLS, CDR2 YYNGEE. The CDR3 DNA is TGTGCCAGCAGCGCTTCACAGGGGGCGGATGGCTACACCTTC. Its protein product is CASSASQGADGYTF. Based on the CDR3 plus reference TRBV9 and TRBJ1-2, the full variable domain is DSGVTQTPKHLITATGQRVTLRCSPRSGDLSVYWYQQSLDQGLQFLIQYYNGEERAKGNILERFSAQQFPDLHSELNLSSLELGDSALYFCASSASQGADGYTFGSGTRLTVV.

This clonotype appeared a few times. The gene calls are TRBV24-1 and TRBJ1-2, with D tentatively TRBD1 (5 bases). Germline V gene sequence: CDR1 KGHDR, CDR2 SFDVKD. Trimming took off 3 bases at V and 8 bases at J, with 6 bases between the two ends. The CDR3 spans 11 residues. The CDR3 DNA reads as TGTGCCACCAGTGATGGGGGAGGCTACACCTTC. It yields the protein CATSDGGGYTF.

V gene TRBV24-1 combines with J gene TRBJ2-7; 10 bases are shared with TRBD1. J gave up 2 bases and V 3 bases, and 9 bases lay outside the gene matches. Germline lookup yields CDR1 KGHDR and CDR2 SFDVKD. The length of the CDR3 is 17 residues. CDR3 nucleotide sequence: TGTGCCACCAGTGATCCGTCCCCCGGGACAGGGGCCTACGAGCAGTACTTC. This encodes CATSDPSPGTGAYEQYF.

This clonotype was seen more than once but under ten times. V gene TRBV2 combines with J gene TRBJ1-2, with D unclear. The CDR3 extends over 14 amino acids. V lost 8 bases and J lost 0, with 13 bases in between. Germline-derived CDR1 and CDR2 are SNHLY and FYNNEI. The CDR3 DNA sequence: TGTGCCAGCCTGCGGACGGTTTCTAACTATGGCTACACCTTC. Amino acid sequence: CASLRTVSNYGYTF.

This clonotype came up a few times. The J gene is TRBJ2-2, the V gene TRBV7-6; the match to TRBD1 covers 11 bases. CDR1 and CDR2 (germline): SGHVS, FNYEAQ. Losses at the gene ends were 5 bases for V and 5 bases for J; bases not matched to a gene: 4. The CDR3 spans 15 residues. CDR3 loop: CASSEGTGGTGELFF. CDR3 DNA sequence: TGTGCCAGCAGCGAAGGGACAGGGGGGACCGGGGAGCTGTTTTTT.

The chain couples TRBV5-1 to TRBJ2-7; D possibly corresponds to TRBD2 (7 bases). The CDR3 length is 14 residues. Trimming took 0 bases from V and 6 from J, leaving 13 bases between them. CDR1 is SGHRS and CDR2 is YFSETQ in the germline V gene. CDR3 in amino acids: CASSLDREGGEQYF. The CDR3 DNA reads TGCGCCAGCAGCTTGGACAGGGAGGGCGGCGAGCAGTACTTC.

The chain couples TRBV24-1 to TRBJ2-5; tentatively, D is TRBD2 (5 bases). Trimming pared 4 bases from V and 5 bases from J, leaving 16 bases between. This CDR3 has 15 amino acids. Germline V lookup: CDR1 KGHDR, CDR2 SFDVKD. The CDR3 bases are TGTGCCACCAGTGAGGTGAGAGGGAGCGTGGAGACCCAGTACTTC. It codes for CATSEVRGSVETQYF.

The rearrangement links TRBV29-1 to TRBJ2-7; tentatively, D is TRBD2 (6 bases). The germline V gene encodes CDR1 SQVTM and CDR2 ANQGSEA. The CDR3 extends over 15 amino acids. The V end was cut by 1 base, the J end by 3 bases, with 16 bases between. CDR3 in amino acids: CSVEGVADRYYEQYF. CDR3 in DNA: TGCAGCGTTGAAGGGGTAGCGGACCGATACTACGAGCAGTACTTC.

The rearrangement joins TRBV4-3 to TRBJ1-1; D may be TRBD1 (5 bases). The CDR3 spans 15 residues. Deletions cut 2 bases from V and 3 bases from J, with 13 bases between. Per germline, CDR1 LGHNA and CDR2 YSLEER. The CDR3 here is CASSQSGTVDTEAFF. The CDR3 region has the DNA TGCGCCAGCAGCCAATCCGGGACGGTTGACACTGAAGCTTTCTTT.

This clonotype has only a few counts. This rearrangement joins TRBV20-1 to TRBJ1-2; a possible D gene is TRBD1 (6 bases). Looked up from germline, CDR1 is DFQATT and CDR2 is SNEGSKA (reference sequence). This CDR3 comprises 12 residues. Trimming shortened V by 6 bases and J by 5 bases, and 13 bases separated the two germline ends. The DNA for the CDR3 is TGCAGTGCACGGGGGGCGGCTTATGGCTACACCTTC. Protein sequence: CSARGAAYGYTF.

This clonotype has just a few counts. In DNA, the CDR3 is TGTGCCAGCAGCATACAGGGGGCCCAAGAGACCCAGTACTTC. This encodes CASSIQGAQETQYF. V usage is TRBV7-9 and J usage is TRBJ2-5, with 9 positions matching TRBD1. The V gene's germline CDR1 is SEHNR and CDR2 FQNEAQ (reference sequence). With 5 bases clipped from V and 1 base from J, the junction kept 2 bases outside the gene matches. This CDR3 is 14 amino acids long.

V and J are TRBV4-3 and TRBJ1-2, with unresolved D. CDR1 is LGHNA, CDR2 YSLEER, per germline. Trimming stripped 0 bases from V and 2 bases from J, with 22 bases between. The CDR3 spans 19 residues. The chain's CDR3 is CASSQEPPNLRLKNYGYTF. CDR3 DNA: TGCGCCAGCAGCCAAGAACCCCCGAACCTAAGACTTAAAAACTATGGCTACACCTTC.

The chain employs TRBV6-6 and TRBJ1-1, with D tentatively TRBD1 (6 bases). The germline gives CDR1 MNHNY, CDR2 SVGAGI (reference sequence). V was pared by 3 bases and J by 0 bases, with 11 bases between. The length of the CDR3 is 15 residues. Written as DNA, the CDR3 is TGTGCCAGCAGTTATCTACAGGGATTGAACACTGAAGCTTTCTTT. This codes for CASSYLQGLNTEAFF.

The V call is TRBV5-1, the J call TRBJ2-7, with 10 bases lining up with TRBD2. Germline CDR1 SGHRS, CDR2 YFSETQ. V was clipped by 0 bases and J by 5 bases; unmatched bases: 5. This CDR3 is built from 15 residues. In DNA form, the CDR3 reads TGCGCCAGCAGCTTGGCAGCGGGAGGGCTTGACGAGCAGTACTTC. This codes for CASSLAAGGLDEQYF.

This chain connects TRBV7-6 to TRBJ2-3; 7 bases are shared with TRBD1. The junction had 8 bases not matched to a gene; V was cut back by 5 bases and J by 0 bases. The CDR3 contains 16 residues. Germline CDR1 and CDR2: SGHVS and FNYEAQ. In DNA form, the CDR3 reads TGTGCCAGCAGCCTCACAGGGACAGTGAGCACAGATACGCAGTATTTT. Translated, it gives CASSLTGTVSTDTQYF.

The rearrangement joins TRBV30 to TRBJ2-7, with 7 bases lining up with TRBD1. The CDR3 spans 15 residues. V lost 3 bases to trimming and J lost 1 base; unmatched junction nucleotides: 9. Germline CDR1 and CDR2: GTSNPN and SVGIG (reference sequence). The CDR3 nucleotides are TGTGCCTGGAGCCAAGGGGGCTCGCTATCCTACGAGCAGTACTTC. The encoded protein is CAWSQGGSLSYEQYF. The full variable domain, rest sourced from reference TRBV30 and TRBJ2-7, is SQTIHQWPATLVQPVGSPLSLECTVEGTSNPNLYWYRQAAGRGLQLLFYSVGIGQISSEVPQNLSASRPQDRQFILSSKKLLLSDSGFYLCAWSQGGSLSYEQYFGPGTRLTVT.

The chain has TRBV7-8 and TRBJ2-1, with D perhaps matching TRBD1 (6 bases). The germline V gene encodes CDR1 SGHVS and CDR2 FQNEAQ. Trimming stripped 4 bases from V and 4 bases from J, with 23 bases between. The CDR3 runs to 18 residues. The CDR3 coding sequence is TGTGCCAGCAGCTCACGGGAAGCACAGGGATTCGCTTACAATGAGCAGTTCTTC. Protein sequence: CASSSREAQGFAYNEQFF.

This clonotype has just a few counts. V is TRBV14 and J is TRBJ2-7, with 9 bases that match TRBD2. Trimming removed 0 bases from V and 2 bases from J; junction bases left unmatched: 17. This CDR3 is built from 20 residues. From germline, CDR1 is SGHDN and CDR2 FVKESK. CDR3 loop: CASSQETGWVAGVAAYEQYF. The CDR3 coding sequence is TGTGCCAGCAGCCAAGAAACAGGATGGGTAGCGGGAGTAGCCGCCTACGAGCAGTACTTC.

The chain combines TRBV14 with TRBJ2-2; D is possibly TRBD1 (6 bases). Trimming removed 0 bases from V and 7 bases from J, with 9 bases in between. The CDR3 loop spans 14 amino acids. Germline values: CDR1 SGHDN, CDR2 FVKESK. The CDR3 region is CASSQDQGFGELFF. CDR3 nucleotides: TGTGCCAGCAGCCAAGATCAGGGGTTCGGGGAGCTGTTTTTT.

The V call is TRBV6-6, the J call TRBJ2-5; 12 bases agree with TRBD2. V shed 6 bases and J 5 bases; nucleotides not matched to a gene: 7. CDR1 and CDR2 from the germline V gene are MNHNY and SVGAGI (reference sequence). This CDR3 has 15 amino acids. CDR3 nucleotides: TGTGCCAGCAGATCTAGCGGGAGGGGAGGGGAGACCCAGTACTTC. Its translation is CASRSSGRGGETQYF.

This clonotype was detected a few times. This chain connects TRBV4-1 to TRBJ2-3; no definite D call. Looked up from germline, CDR1 is MGHRA and CDR2 is YSYEKL. Trimming took 1 base from V and 5 from J, leaving 7 bases between them. The CDR3 has 13 amino acids. The CDR3 loop reads CASSQGSQDTQYF. The CDR3 region has the DNA TGCGCCAGCAGCCAAGGATCGCAAGATACGCAGTATTTT.

This clonotype was observed many times. The chain employs TRBV7-8 and TRBJ2-7, with 10 bases aligning to TRBD2. Germline values: CDR1 SGHVS, CDR2 FQNEAQ. The V and J ends lost 6 bases and 2 bases, in that order; junction bases with no gene match: 7. The CDR3 is made up of 15 amino acids. Written as DNA, the CDR3 is TGTGCCAGCAGAGATCCAGCGGGAGGGACCTACGAGCAGTACTTC. Its protein is CASRDPAGGTYEQYF. Supplemented by reference TRBV7-8 and TRBJ2-7, the full variable domain reads GAGVSQSPRYKVAKRGQDVALRCDPISGHVSLFWYQQALGQGPEFLTYFQNEAQLDKSGLPSDRFFAERPEGSVSTLKIQRTQQEDSAVYLCASRDPAGGTYEQYFGPGTRLTVT.

This clonotype has more than one count but fewer than ten. The rearrangement links TRBV12-3 or TRBV12-4 to TRBJ1-3; D is unresolved. The CDR3 totals 15 residues. The V end lost 3 bases, the J end lost 0 bases, and 9 bases lay between the germline ends. CDR3 DNA: TGTGCCAGCAGTTTGGCAGTGTACTCTGGAAACACCATATATTTT. Translated, it gives CASSLAVYSGNTIYF.

Remarks on this clonotype: Relative to the germline gene, one junction end is altered; a read error may explain this. The gene calls are TRBV29-1 and TRBJ2-5; tentatively, D is TRBD2 (6 bases). The CDR3 extends over 12 amino acids. CDR1 is SQVTM and CDR2 is ANQGSEA in the germline V gene. DNA of the CDR3: TGCAGCGTTGAAGAAGCCGGGACGGGGAGGTCCTTC. It yields the protein CSVEEAGTGRSF. The variable domain in full, completed from reference TRBV29-1 and TRBJ2-5, reads SAVISQKPSRDICQRGTSLTIQCQVDSQVTMMFWYRQQPGQSLTLIATANQGSEATYESGFVIDKFPISRPNLTFSTLTVSNMSPEDSSIYLCSVEEAGTGRSFGPGTRLLVL.